The T cell receptor (beta chain) under discussion was sequenced for a study of T cell responses to AZD1222 COVID-19 vaccine. Germline V gene lookup returns CDR1 SGHTA and CDR2 FQGNSA. The CDR3 has 18 amino acids. The junction had 25 bases not matched to a gene; V was cut back by 8 bases and J by 6 bases. Measured with immunoSEQ multiplex PCR; TCRdb has only the in-frame clones, and not every one. The repertoire includes more than 85,000 clones, about 94% of them detected once, and 2.5% to 3.5% sits in the top ten. This specimen consisted of peripheral blood, obtained 28 days after the second AZD1222 dose. The gene calls are TRBV7-2 and TRBJ2-7; 7 bases agree with TRBD2. This clonotype originated in an adult who received the AZD1222 COVID-19 vaccine. CDR3 protein: CASFPGGVGATTLGEQYF. The CDR3 bases are TGTGCCAGCTTCCCTGGGGGGGTCGGGGCCACAACCTTGGGCGAGCAGTACTTC.